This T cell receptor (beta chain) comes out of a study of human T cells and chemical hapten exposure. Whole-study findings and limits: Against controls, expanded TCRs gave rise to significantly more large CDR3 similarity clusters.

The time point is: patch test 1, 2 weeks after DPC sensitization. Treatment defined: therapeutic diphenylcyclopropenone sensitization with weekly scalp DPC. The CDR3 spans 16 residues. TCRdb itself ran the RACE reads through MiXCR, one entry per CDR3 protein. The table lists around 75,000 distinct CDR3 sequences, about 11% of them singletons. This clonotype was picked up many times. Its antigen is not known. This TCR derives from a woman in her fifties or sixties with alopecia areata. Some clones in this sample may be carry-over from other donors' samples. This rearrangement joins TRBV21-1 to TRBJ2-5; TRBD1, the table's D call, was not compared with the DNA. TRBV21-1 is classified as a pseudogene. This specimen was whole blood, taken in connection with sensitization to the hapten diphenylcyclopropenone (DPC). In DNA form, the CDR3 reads TGTGCCAGCAGCTCCCCTGGGGGTCGGGCCCAAGAGACCCAGTACTTC. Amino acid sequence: CASSSPGGRAQETQYF.